Listed below are T cell receptor beta chains from one sample, sequenced in a study of T cells in Graves' hyperthyroidism and ophthalmopathy. TCRdb reprocessed the multiplex PCR reads with MiXCR, giving one entry per CDR3 protein. The repertoire holds over 500,000 distinct CDR3 sequences, with more than 15% as singletons. The sample taken for sequencing was blood. All receptors come from a woman in her late teens or twenties with Graves' ophthalmopathy. The CDR3 runs from the conserved cysteine through the conserved F or W. A D gene is named only where the DNA matches it firmly. Size is omitted from some rows. Given values are once, few, many or a class for expanded clones.

DNA: TGTGCCAGCAGACCGGGACATTTATCCACCTTC
CDR3: CASRPGHLSTF
length: 11
D: -
size: -
V: TRBV2
J: TRBJ1-2

DNA: TGTGCCACCCTCGGGGGGATCTTAGTCCAAGAGACCCAGTACTTC
CDR3: CATLGGILVQETQYF
length: 15
D: TRBD2
size: few
V: TRBV6-2/TRBV6-3
J: TRBJ2-5

DNA: TGTGCCTGCCGGGACAGGGGGGGAGGCTACACCTTC
CDR3: CACRDRGGGYTF
length: 12
D: TRBD1
size: -
V: TRBV30
J: TRBJ1-2

DNA: TGTGCCAGCAGCTTGGGGGGACAGGCGGGCGGGGAGCTGTTTTTT
CDR3: CASSLGGQAGGELFF
length: 15
D: TRBD1
size: few
V: TRBV5-4
J: TRBJ2-2

DNA: TGTGCCAGCAGTTTACACAATTCACCCCTCCACTTT
CDR3: CASSLHNSPLHF
length: 12
D: -
size: -
V: TRBV12-3/TRBV12-4
J: TRBJ1-6

DNA: TGCAGCGTTGGAGGGACTAGCGGGTCCGAGTGGGTGTACAATGAGCAGTTCTTC
CDR3: CSVGGTSGSEWVYNEQFF
length: 18
D: TRBD2
size: many
V: TRBV29-1
J: TRBJ2-1

DNA: TGTGCCAGCAGTTTACATGGGGAGACCTACGAGCAGTACTTC
CDR3: CASSLHGETYEQYF
length: 14
D: -
size: -
V: TRBV27
J: TRBJ2-7

DNA: TGTGCCAGCAGTTTACCGGGACTCTCCTACGAGCAGTACTTC
CDR3: CASSLPGLSYEQYF
length: 14
D: -
size: many
V: TRBV28
J: TRBJ2-7

DNA: TGCGCCAGCAGCTTGACAGGACCACATGATACGCAGTATTTT
CDR3: CASSLTGPHDTQYF
length: 14
D: -
size: many
V: TRBV5-1
J: TRBJ2-3

DNA: TGTGCCAGCAGCACCAGTTTCGGGCCCTACGAGCAGTACTTC
CDR3: CASSTSFGPYEQYF
length: 14
D: -
size: many
V: TRBV7-8
J: TRBJ2-7

DNA: TGCAGTGCGACGAGGAAAGGGGGAGGCACAGATACGCAGTATTTT
CDR3: CSATRKGGGTDTQYF
length: 15
D: -
size: many
V: TRBV20-1
J: TRBJ2-3

DNA: TGTGCCAGCAGTCTCCCTGAATTGAACACTGAAGCTTTCTTT
CDR3: CASSLPELNTEAFF
length: 14
D: -
size: many
V: TRBV28
J: TRBJ1-1

DNA: TGTGCCAGCAGTGAAGCCTCCGGTGGACTAGCGGGGGGCCGCGCCCAGTACTTC
CDR3: CASSEASGGLAGGRAQYF
length: 18
D: TRBD2
size: many
V: TRBV6-1
J: TRBJ2-5

DNA: TGTGCCTGGAGTGTAGGGACCAGGGGGCGCTGGGCCGGGGAGCTGTTTTTT
CDR3: CAWSVGTRGRWAGELFF
length: 17
D: TRBD1
size: -
V: TRBV30
J: TRBJ2-2

DNA: TGTGCCAGCAGCTTAGCGTTTGGGCAGGGCGTCCGTGGCTACACCTTC
CDR3: CASSLAFGQGVRGYTF
length: 16
D: -
size: many
V: TRBV7-9
J: TRBJ1-2

DNA: TGTGCCAGCTCACCCGACGGAGGCGCGACCACTGAAGCTTTCTTT
CDR3: CASSPDGGATTEAFF
length: 15
D: -
size: few
V: TRBV18
J: TRBJ1-1

DNA: TGTGCCAGCAGCCTAGGAACGGACGATATGAACACTGAAGCTTTCTTT
CDR3: CASSLGTDDMNTEAFF
length: 16
D: -
size: few
V: TRBV16
J: TRBJ1-1

DNA: TGTGCCAGCAGCCTCCGGACTAGCGGGGGAGACAACACCGGGGAGCTGTTTTTT
CDR3: CASSLRTSGGDNTGELFF
length: 18
D: TRBD2
size: once
V: TRBV13
J: TRBJ2-2